The TCR beta chain under discussion was sequenced for a study of T cells in Graves' hyperthyroidism and ophthalmopathy (dated by TCRdb to between 2019 and 2020). Study-wide context: Peripheral blood samples were taken at the time of initial diagnosis, prior to any treatment. Whether ophthalmopathy could be predicted prospectively was tested in an independent validation cohort made up of approximately 19 hyperthyroidism patients plus 17 patients who later progressed to ophthalmopathy. According to the paper, TCR Vbeta CDR3 sequencing was carried out on more than 120 peripheral blood samples, which came from over 40 ophthalmopathy, fewer than 80 hyperthyroidism and approximately 17 progressor patients. In addition, the study compared T-cell repertoires in thyroid tissue and in blood from six Graves' hyperthyroidism patients. After blood sampling, hyperthyroidism patients were treated with methimazole at a starting dose of 30 mg daily, and ophthalmopathy patients were treated with high-dose intravenous methylprednisolone. TCR V-J signatures able to tell the groups apart were searched for in a discovery cohort of 90 to 100 patients, of whom over 40 had Graves' ophthalmopathy and around 56 had stable Graves' hyperthyroidism. The 100 discovery patients were divided at random into training and test sets in a 7:3 ratio. Broader findings and caveats from the paper: Most expanded thyroid clonotypes (frequency above 0.001) were also detected in blood, suggesting blood repertoires may reflect thyroid immune responses. No statistical method was used to set the sample size in advance, and investigators knew the group allocation. Ophthalmopathy was separated from stable hyperthyroidism by a 13 V-J signature model, with approximately 90% sensitivity and 81% to 83% specificity obtained in cross-validation and 80%/75% obtained in testing. In validation, progression to ophthalmopathy was predicted by the model with more than 65% sensitivity and roughly 72% specificity, a median of roughly 6.4 months before onset.

Hyperthyroidism patients were newly diagnosed, had a disease duration of under 2 months, and were aged 18 to 65 years. Exclusion was applied to patients with uncontrolled infections, other autoimmune diseases, pregnancy or lactation. Diagnoses were based on clinical symptoms, serum thyroxine and TRAb, thyroid ultrasound and orbital computed tomography. For progressor patients, blood was drawn at the first diagnosis of hyperthyroidism, before any ophthalmopathy symptoms had appeared. PBMCs were isolated from 7.5 to 10 ml of fresh peripheral blood by Ficoll-Paque density gradient centrifugation. Progressor patients were initially diagnosed with Graves' hyperthyroidism and developed ophthalmopathy during follow-up. Total RNA was extracted using Trizol reagent, and RNA quality was assessed on an Agilent 2100 Bioanalyzer. In this sample, this clonotype turned up many times. Its antigen remains unidentified. The input lacks base qualities; no much larger clone sits a single base away.

TCR beta CDR3 regions were amplified from RNA transcripts. A first-round RT-PCR of the TCR CDR3 used the HTBI primer set with the Qiagen OneStep RT-PCR kit. Libraries were constructed in a second round of multiplex PCR, after which size selection and purification were carried out. The libraries were sequenced on an Illumina HiSeq2000 using paired-end 100 bp reads. Concerning the study's data processing: SOAPnuke was used to process the raw data, throwing out any read that contained adapters or uncalled bases, had a mean Phred below 15, or lacked an exact constant-primer or identifier match. COPE v1.2.5 was used to merge the high-quality paired reads, and each unique nucleotide sequence was defined as a clonotype. Clonotypes were aligned to IMGT TRBV, TRBD and TRBJ reference segments using MiTCR v1.1. The analysis was restricted to V-J combinations with a frequency above 0.0001, which together covered around 99% of the repertoires. A TCS score was defined as the ratio of F50 (clonal expansion) to E x V (chaos), with BLOSUM62-based TCRdist applied between CDR3 peptides within each V-J. Welch's t-statistics and random forest reduced 450 to 600 V-J features to 13, which were used in a naive Bayes classifier (R e1071). Using fastp trimming at Q25 and MiXCR clonotype assembly, TCRdb reanalyzed the public sequencing data and kept in-frame beta chains. Identical CDR3 proteins give one entry, which carries the most common genes and DNA. The V and J calls here are based on TCRdb, not the publication. The sample profile shows 370,000 or so distinct CDR3 sequences; around 14% of them were found once. The ten largest clones add up to roughly a quarter of the sample.

V is shortened by 4 bases, J by 5 bases, and the region joining them spans 21 bases. The germline V gene yields MDHEN for CDR1 and SYDVKM for CDR2. CDR3 length: 18 amino acids, cysteine to phenylalanine. Only the CDR3 DNA stays, 54 bases, in frame from base 1. Sequenced input: blood. The source of this sequence is a woman between 18 and 29 years old with Graves' hyperthyroidism that later progressed to Graves' ophthalmopathy. In this chain, TRBV28 is recombined with TRBJ1-6; perhaps TRBD1 is the D gene, with 5 bases matching. The DNA sequence reads TGTGCCAGCAGTTCCACTATTCGTAATAGAGGGGATAATTCACCCCTCCACTTT. It codes for CASSSTIRNRGDNSPLHF.